This is a list of T cell receptor beta chains from one sample in a study of blood T cell repertoires in COVID-19. The assay was immunoSEQ multiplex PCR, and TCRdb's table has in-frame clones only and misses some. The repertoire holds hundreds of thousands of clones, with 80% to 90% as singletons. The source material was peripheral blood. These receptors came from a woman aged 25 to 39 with COVID-19, enrolled during active disease. Each CDR3 is given with its conserved first and last residue. A D gene is named only where the DNA matches it firmly. The size entry is marked missing in some rows and otherwise reads once, few, many or a size class.

v_call: TRBV6-6
j_call: TRBJ1-1
d_call: TRBD1
clone_size: NA
cdr3_nt: TGTGCCAGCAGTTACTCTCGGGACAGGGGAACTGAAGCTTTCTTT
cdr3_aa: CASSYSRDRGTEAFF

v_call: TRBV27
j_call: TRBJ2-3
d_call: NA
clone_size: once
cdr3_nt: TGTGCCAGCAGTTTCGGCGGATTCCGCACAGATACGCAGTATTTT
cdr3_aa: CASSFGGFRTDTQYF

v_call: TRBV10-3
j_call: TRBJ1-1
d_call: NA
clone_size: NA
cdr3_nt: TGTGCCATCAGTGAGTACGGACAGAACACTGAAGCTTTCTTT
cdr3_aa: CAISEYGQNTEAFF

v_call: TRBV28
j_call: TRBJ2-7
d_call: TRBD1
clone_size: NA
cdr3_nt: TGTGCCAGCACCCCTGGGGACAGGGGGCGTGACGAGCAGTACTTC
cdr3_aa: CASTPGDRGRDEQYF

v_call: TRBV15
j_call: TRBJ2-7
d_call: TRBD2
clone_size: NA
cdr3_nt: TGTGCCACCAGCAGAGATCGACTAGCGGGGGGTCGAGCCTCCGAGCAGTACTTC
cdr3_aa: CATSRDRLAGGRASEQYF

v_call: TRBV18
j_call: TRBJ2-5
d_call: NA
clone_size: NA
cdr3_nt: TGTGCCAGCTCACCAGCGGCGGGCCAAGAGACCCAGTACTTC
cdr3_aa: CASSPAAGQETQYF

v_call: TRBV29-1
j_call: TRBJ2-1
d_call: NA
clone_size: NA
cdr3_nt: TGCAGCGCTCCGTCGGGTATAGGCAATGAGCAGTTCTTC
cdr3_aa: CSAPSGIGNEQFF

v_call: TRBV7-2
j_call: TRBJ2-7
d_call: NA
clone_size: NA
cdr3_nt: TGTGCCAGCAGCTGGGGGGGGCACGACGAGCAGTACTTC
cdr3_aa: CASSWGGHDEQYF

v_call: TRBV5-4
j_call: TRBJ2-3
d_call: TRBD2
clone_size: NA
cdr3_nt: TGTGCCAGCAGCCCCGGACTAGCGGGAAGCCCAAGCACAGATACGCAGTATTTT
cdr3_aa: CASSPGLAGSPSTDTQYF

v_call: TRBV6-1
j_call: TRBJ1-1
d_call: NA
clone_size: NA
cdr3_nt: TGTGCCAGCAGTGAAAGCAACTCGAACACTGAAGCTTTCTTT
cdr3_aa: CASSESNSNTEAFF

v_call: TRBV4-3
j_call: TRBJ2-7
d_call: TRBD1
clone_size: once
cdr3_nt: TGCGCCAGCAGCCAATCGACAGGGGCCCTATACGAGCAGTACTTC
cdr3_aa: CASSQSTGALYEQYF

v_call: TRBV2
j_call: TRBJ2-3
d_call: TRBD1
clone_size: once
cdr3_nt: TGTGCCAGCAGGCCAGGGACAGGGGCAGATACGCAGTATTTT
cdr3_aa: CASRPGTGADTQYF

v_call: TRBV7-2
j_call: TRBJ2-6
d_call: TRBD1
clone_size: NA
cdr3_nt: TGTGCCAGCATTAGGGACAGGGGTCTCCCTGGGGCCAACGTCCTGACTTTC
cdr3_aa: CASIRDRGLPGANVLTF

v_call: TRBV6-2/TRBV6-3
j_call: TRBJ2-3
d_call: NA
clone_size: NA
cdr3_nt: TGTGCCAGCAGTTACGCCCCGACTAGGGTGGAAAGCACAGATACGCAGTATTTT
cdr3_aa: CASSYAPTRVESTDTQYF

v_call: TRBV6-5
j_call: TRBJ1-5
d_call: NA
clone_size: NA
cdr3_nt: TGTGCCAGCAGTTACCAACAGGGCAATCAGCCCCAGCATTTT
cdr3_aa: CASSYQQGNQPQHF

v_call: TRBV4-3
j_call: TRBJ2-1
d_call: NA
clone_size: NA
cdr3_nt: NA
cdr3_aa: CASSSSGIGRGGNEQFF

v_call: TRBV7-9
j_call: TRBJ1-3
d_call: TRBD1
clone_size: NA
cdr3_nt: TGTGCCAGCAGCTGGGCAGGGGGTCCGGGAAACACCATATATTTT
cdr3_aa: CASSWAGGPGNTIYF

v_call: TRBV2
j_call: TRBJ1-2
d_call: TRBD1
clone_size: NA
cdr3_nt: TGTGCCAGCCCCATAGGACAGGTGGGGAACTATGGCTACACCTTC
cdr3_aa: CASPIGQVGNYGYTF

v_call: TRBV4-1
j_call: TRBJ2-7
d_call: TRBD1
clone_size: NA
cdr3_nt: TGCGCCAGCAGCTTCCGGGACAGCCACTACGAGCAGTACTTC
cdr3_aa: CASSFRDSHYEQYF

v_call: TRBV6-6
j_call: TRBJ1-1
d_call: TRBD1
clone_size: NA
cdr3_nt: TGTGCCAGCAGTCCAGACAGGGGGGGCACTGAAGCTTTCTTT
cdr3_aa: CASSPDRGGTEAFF

v_call: TRBV11-2
j_call: TRBJ1-3
d_call: NA
clone_size: NA
cdr3_nt: TGTGCCAGCAGCCTACAGGGCTCTGGAAACACCATATATTTT
cdr3_aa: CASSLQGSGNTIYF

v_call: TRBV13
j_call: TRBJ1-2
d_call: NA
clone_size: NA
cdr3_nt: TGTGCCAGCAGCGCCCAGGGAAATGGCTACACCTTC
cdr3_aa: CASSAQGNGYTF

v_call: TRBV5-6
j_call: TRBJ2-7
d_call: TRBD1
clone_size: NA
cdr3_nt: TGTGCCAGCAGCGAACAGGGGTGGGTCGAGCAGTACTTC
cdr3_aa: CASSEQGWVEQYF

v_call: TRBV20-1
j_call: TRBJ2-3
d_call: TRBD2
clone_size: NA
cdr3_nt: TGCAGTGCTAGTAGGTCTAGCGGGGGCACAGATACGCAGTATTTT
cdr3_aa: CSASRSSGGTDTQYF

v_call: TRBV5-1
j_call: TRBJ2-5
d_call: NA
clone_size: NA
cdr3_nt: TGCGCCAGCAGCAACGACAGGATAGGGACGACGCAAGAGACCCAGTACTTC
cdr3_aa: CASSNDRIGTTQETQYF

v_call: TRBV24-1
j_call: TRBJ2-2
d_call: NA
clone_size: NA
cdr3_nt: TGTGCCACGATATCGCGGGACCCCTCGGTGAACACCGGGGAGCTGTTTTTT
cdr3_aa: CATISRDPSVNTGELFF

v_call: TRBV24-1
j_call: TRBJ1-2
d_call: NA
clone_size: NA
cdr3_nt: TGTGCCACCAGTGATTCGAACAGTCATGGCTACACCTTC
cdr3_aa: CATSDSNSHGYTF

v_call: TRBV4-3
j_call: TRBJ2-7
d_call: NA
clone_size: NA
cdr3_nt: TGCGCCAGCAGCCAGGAGACGGAGGTGGGGGAGCAGTACTTC
cdr3_aa: CASSQETEVGEQYF

v_call: TRBV5-1
j_call: TRBJ2-6
d_call: NA
clone_size: few
cdr3_nt: TGCGCCAGCAGCAGACAGTCCTCCTCTGGGGCCAACGTCCTGACTTTC
cdr3_aa: CASSRQSSSGANVLTF

v_call: TRBV4-3
j_call: TRBJ2-3
d_call: NA
clone_size: NA
cdr3_nt: TGCGCCAGCAGCCAAGATTGGGGGGGGACAACGGCGCAGTATTTT
cdr3_aa: CASSQDWGGTTAQYF

v_call: TRBV20-1
j_call: TRBJ2-5
d_call: NA
clone_size: once
cdr3_nt: TGCAGTGCTAGTGTCCCAGTCCCCCAAGAGACCCAGTACTTC
cdr3_aa: CSASVPVPQETQYF

v_call: TRBV19
j_call: TRBJ1-2
d_call: TRBD1
clone_size: many
cdr3_nt: TGTGCCAGTAGTATAGAAGGACAGGGCGACTATGGCTACACCTTC
cdr3_aa: CASSIEGQGDYGYTF

v_call: TRBV18
j_call: TRBJ1-5
d_call: NA
clone_size: NA
cdr3_nt: TGTGCCAGCTCACCAACCGGGAATGGATATCAGCCCCAGCATTTT
cdr3_aa: CASSPTGNGYQPQHF

v_call: TRBV14
j_call: TRBJ2-1
d_call: NA
clone_size: NA
cdr3_nt: TGTGCCAGCAGCCAAGGCCTAAGCTCCTACAATGAGCAGTTCTTC
cdr3_aa: CASSQGLSSYNEQFF

v_call: TRBV5-1
j_call: TRBJ1-2
d_call: TRBD1
clone_size: NA
cdr3_nt: TGCGCCAGCAGCTCCCCAGGGGGCCTGGGCTATGGCTACACCTTC
cdr3_aa: CASSSPGGLGYGYTF

v_call: TRBV19
j_call: TRBJ1-2
d_call: NA
clone_size: few
cdr3_nt: TGTGCCAGTAGGCTAGGGGGGGCGTTTGGCTATGGCTACACCTTC
cdr3_aa: CASRLGGAFGYGYTF

v_call: TRBV6-5
j_call: TRBJ2-7
d_call: NA
clone_size: NA
cdr3_nt: TGTGCCAGCAGTTACAGCCCAGGTGGTTACGAGCAGTACTTC
cdr3_aa: CASSYSPGGYEQYF

v_call: TRBV28
j_call: TRBJ1-5
d_call: NA
clone_size: NA
cdr3_nt: TGTGCCAGCAGTTCCCGAGGGCCCCAGCATTTT
cdr3_aa: CASSSRGPQHF

v_call: TRBV7-2
j_call: TRBJ1-5
d_call: TRBD1
clone_size: NA
cdr3_nt: TGTGCCAGCAGCGGGACAGGGGGCAATCAGCCCCAGCATTTT
cdr3_aa: CASSGTGGNQPQHF

v_call: TRBV7-9
j_call: TRBJ1-6
d_call: NA
clone_size: few
cdr3_nt: TGTGCCAGCAGCCTCCTTGGGCCTCAAAATTCACCCCTCCACTTT
cdr3_aa: CASSLLGPQNSPLHF

v_call: TRBV28
j_call: TRBJ1-2
d_call: TRBD1
clone_size: NA
cdr3_nt: TGTGCCAGCAGGAGGACAGGGTATGGCTACACCTTC
cdr3_aa: CASRRTGYGYTF

v_call: TRBV5-1
j_call: TRBJ1-2
d_call: TRBD1
clone_size: NA
cdr3_nt: TGCGCCAGCACCCTAGACAGGGGATATGGCTACACCTTC
cdr3_aa: CASTLDRGYGYTF

v_call: TRBV29-1
j_call: TRBJ1-1
d_call: NA
clone_size: NA
cdr3_nt: TGCAGCGTTGAAGGGGGGGGCGGAGACACTGAAGCTTTCTTT
cdr3_aa: CSVEGGGGDTEAFF

v_call: TRBV20-1
j_call: TRBJ2-5
d_call: TRBD1
clone_size: NA
cdr3_nt: TGCAGTGCTAGTCTCCGGACAGGGTCAGAGACCCAGTACTTC
cdr3_aa: CSASLRTGSETQYF

v_call: TRBV3-1/TRBV3-2
j_call: TRBJ2-5
d_call: TRBD2
clone_size: NA
cdr3_nt: TGTGCCAGCAGCCAGGGACTAGCGGATCAAGAGACCCAGTACTTC
cdr3_aa: CASSQGLADQETQYF